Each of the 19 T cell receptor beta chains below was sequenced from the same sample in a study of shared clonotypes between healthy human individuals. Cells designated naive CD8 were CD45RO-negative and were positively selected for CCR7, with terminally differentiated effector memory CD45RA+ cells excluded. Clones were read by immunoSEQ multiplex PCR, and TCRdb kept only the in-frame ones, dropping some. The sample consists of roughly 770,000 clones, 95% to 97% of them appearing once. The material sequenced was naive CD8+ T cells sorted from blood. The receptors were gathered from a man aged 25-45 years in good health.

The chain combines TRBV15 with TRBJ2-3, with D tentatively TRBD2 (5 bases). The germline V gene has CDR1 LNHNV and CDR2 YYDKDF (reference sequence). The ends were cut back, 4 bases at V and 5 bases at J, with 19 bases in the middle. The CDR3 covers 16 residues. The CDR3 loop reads CATSTTLTGRLDTQYF. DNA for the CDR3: TGTGCCACCAGCACGACACTAACGGGGAGACTAGATACGCAGTATTTT.

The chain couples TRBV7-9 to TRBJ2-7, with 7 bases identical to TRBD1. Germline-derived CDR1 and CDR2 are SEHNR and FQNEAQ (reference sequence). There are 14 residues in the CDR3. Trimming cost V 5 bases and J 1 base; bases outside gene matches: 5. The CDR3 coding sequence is TGTGCCAGCAGCCCGAAACAGGGGTCCTACGAGCAGTACTTC. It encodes CASSPKQGSYEQYF.

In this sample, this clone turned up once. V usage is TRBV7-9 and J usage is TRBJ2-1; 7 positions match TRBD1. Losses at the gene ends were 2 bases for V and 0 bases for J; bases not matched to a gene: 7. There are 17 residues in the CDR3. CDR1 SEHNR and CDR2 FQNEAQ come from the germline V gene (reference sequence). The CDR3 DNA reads TGTGCCAGCAGCTTATCCCTGACAGGGTCCTCCTACAATGAGCAGTTCTTC. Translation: CASSLSLTGSSYNEQFF.

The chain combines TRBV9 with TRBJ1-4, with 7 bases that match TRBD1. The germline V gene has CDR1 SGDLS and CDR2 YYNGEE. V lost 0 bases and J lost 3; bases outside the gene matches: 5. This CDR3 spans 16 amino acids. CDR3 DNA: TGTGCCAGCAGCGTAGGGCTACAGGGGTCTAATGAAAAACTGTTTTTT. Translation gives CASSVGLQGSNEKLFF. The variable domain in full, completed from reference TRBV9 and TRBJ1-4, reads DSGVTQTPKHLITATGQRVTLRCSPRSGDLSVYWYQQSLDQGLQFLIQYYNGEERAKGNILERFSAQQFPDLHSELNLSSLELGDSALYFCASSVGLQGSNEKLFFGSGTQLSVL.

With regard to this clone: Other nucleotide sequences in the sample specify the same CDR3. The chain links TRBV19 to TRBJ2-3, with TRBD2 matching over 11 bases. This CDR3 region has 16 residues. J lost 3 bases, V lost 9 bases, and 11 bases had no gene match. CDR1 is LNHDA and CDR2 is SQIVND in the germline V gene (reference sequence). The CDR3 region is CASSQLAGVRTDTQYF. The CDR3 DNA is TGTGCCAGCAGCCAACTAGCGGGAGTGCGAACAGATACGCAGTATTTT.

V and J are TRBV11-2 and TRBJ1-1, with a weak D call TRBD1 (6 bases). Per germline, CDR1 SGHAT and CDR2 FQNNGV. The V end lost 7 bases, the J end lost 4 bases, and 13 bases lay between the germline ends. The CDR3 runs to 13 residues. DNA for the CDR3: TGTGCCAGCAACCCGACAGGAGGCACTGAAGCTTTCTTT. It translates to CASNPTGGTEAFF.

The CDR3 spells CASSWTSGINNEQFF. In nucleotides, the CDR3 is TGTGCCAGCAGTTGGACTAGCGGGATTAACAATGAGCAGTTCTTC. This chain joins TRBV6-5 and TRBJ2-1; 12 positions match TRBD2. This CDR3 contains 15 residues. V lost 4 bases to trimming and J lost 5 bases; unmatched junction nucleotides: 3. Germline V gene data show CDR1 as MNHEY and CDR2 as SVGAGI.

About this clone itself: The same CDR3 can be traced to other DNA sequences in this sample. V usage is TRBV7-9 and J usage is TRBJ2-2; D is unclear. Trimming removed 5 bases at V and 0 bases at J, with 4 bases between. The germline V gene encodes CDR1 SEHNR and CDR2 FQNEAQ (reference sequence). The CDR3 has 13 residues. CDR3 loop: CASSPANTGELFF. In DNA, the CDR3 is TGTGCCAGCAGCCCCGCGAACACCGGGGAGCTGTTTTTT.

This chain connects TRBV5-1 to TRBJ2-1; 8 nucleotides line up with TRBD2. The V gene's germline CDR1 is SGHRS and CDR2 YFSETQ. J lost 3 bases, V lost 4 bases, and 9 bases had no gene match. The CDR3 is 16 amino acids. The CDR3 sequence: CASSPGGGLDYNEQFF. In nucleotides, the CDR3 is TGCGCCAGCAGCCCCGGGGGGGGACTAGACTACAATGAGCAGTTCTTC.

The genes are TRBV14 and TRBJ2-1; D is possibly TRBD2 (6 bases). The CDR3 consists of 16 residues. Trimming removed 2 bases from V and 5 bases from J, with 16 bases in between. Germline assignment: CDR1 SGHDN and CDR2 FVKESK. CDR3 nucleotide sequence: TGTGCCAGCAGCCAATTTGTCGGGAGCGGCGACAATGAGCAGTTCTTC. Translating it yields CASSQFVGSGDNEQFF.

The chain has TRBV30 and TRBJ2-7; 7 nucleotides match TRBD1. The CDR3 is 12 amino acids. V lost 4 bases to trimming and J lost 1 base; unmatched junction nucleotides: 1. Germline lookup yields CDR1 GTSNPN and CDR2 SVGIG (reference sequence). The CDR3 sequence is CAWTGGSYEQYF. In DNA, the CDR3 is TGTGCCTGGACAGGGGGTTCCTACGAGCAGTACTTC. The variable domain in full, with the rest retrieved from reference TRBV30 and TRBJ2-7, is SQTIHQWPATLVQPVGSPLSLECTVEGTSNPNLYWYRQAAGRGLQLLFYSVGIGQISSEVPQNLSASRPQDRQFILSSKKLLLSDSGFYLCAWTGGSYEQYFGPGTRLTVT.

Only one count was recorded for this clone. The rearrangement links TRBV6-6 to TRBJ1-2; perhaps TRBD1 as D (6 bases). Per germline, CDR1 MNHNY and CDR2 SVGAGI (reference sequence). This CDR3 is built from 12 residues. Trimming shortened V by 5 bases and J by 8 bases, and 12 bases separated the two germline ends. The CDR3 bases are TGTGCCAGCAGTCCGGACAGTGGCGGCTACACCTTC. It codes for CASSPDSGGYTF.

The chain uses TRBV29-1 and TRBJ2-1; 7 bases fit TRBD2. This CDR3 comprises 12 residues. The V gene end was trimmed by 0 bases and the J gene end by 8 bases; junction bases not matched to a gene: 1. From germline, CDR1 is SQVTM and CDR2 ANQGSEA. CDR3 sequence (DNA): TGCAGCGTTGAAGATCGGGAGGATGAGCAGTTCTTC. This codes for CSVEDREDEQFF.

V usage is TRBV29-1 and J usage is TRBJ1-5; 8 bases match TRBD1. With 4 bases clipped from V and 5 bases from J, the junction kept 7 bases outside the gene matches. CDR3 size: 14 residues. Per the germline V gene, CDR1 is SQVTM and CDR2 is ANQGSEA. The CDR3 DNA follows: TGCAGCGTTGGACAGGGGAATCAAGATCAGCCCCAGCATTTT. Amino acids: CSVGQGNQDQPQHF. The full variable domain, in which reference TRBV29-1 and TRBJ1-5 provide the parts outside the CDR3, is SAVISQKPSRDICQRGTSLTIQCQVDSQVTMMFWYRQQPGQSLTLIATANQGSEATYESGFVIDKFPISRPNLTFSTLTVSNMSPEDSSIYLCSVGQGNQDQPQHFGDGTRLSIL.

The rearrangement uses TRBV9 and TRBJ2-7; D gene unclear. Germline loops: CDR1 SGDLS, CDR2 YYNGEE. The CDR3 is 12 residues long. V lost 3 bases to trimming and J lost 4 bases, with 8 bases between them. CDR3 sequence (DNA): TGTGCCAGCAGCGGCGACACTTACGAGCAGTACTTC. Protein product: CASSGDTYEQYF.

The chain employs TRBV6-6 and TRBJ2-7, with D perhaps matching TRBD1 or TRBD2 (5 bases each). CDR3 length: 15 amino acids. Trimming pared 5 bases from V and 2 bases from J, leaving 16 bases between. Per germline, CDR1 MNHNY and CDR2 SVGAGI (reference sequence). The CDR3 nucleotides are TGTGCCAGCAGTCGGGATCCGGGACCAGCCTACGAGCAGTACTTC. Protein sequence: CASSRDPGPAYEQYF.

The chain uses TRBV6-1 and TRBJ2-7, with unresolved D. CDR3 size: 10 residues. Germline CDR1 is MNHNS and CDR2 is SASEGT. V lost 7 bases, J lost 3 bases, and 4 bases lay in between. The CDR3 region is CASKNYEQYF. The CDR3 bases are TGTGCCAGCAAAAACTACGAGCAGTACTTC.

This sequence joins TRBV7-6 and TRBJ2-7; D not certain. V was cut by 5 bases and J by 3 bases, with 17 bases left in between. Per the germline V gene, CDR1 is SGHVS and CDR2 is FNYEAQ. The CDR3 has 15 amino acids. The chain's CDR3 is CASSPRKSEVYEQYF. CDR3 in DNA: TGTGCCAGCAGCCCGAGGAAAAGTGAGGTCTACGAGCAGTACTTC.

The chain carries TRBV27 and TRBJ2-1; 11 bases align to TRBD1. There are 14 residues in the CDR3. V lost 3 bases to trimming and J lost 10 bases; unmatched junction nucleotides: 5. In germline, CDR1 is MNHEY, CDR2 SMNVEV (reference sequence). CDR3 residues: CASSLTGQGVEQFF. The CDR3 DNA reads TGTGCCAGCAGTTTGACGGGACAGGGGGTCGAGCAGTTCTTC.